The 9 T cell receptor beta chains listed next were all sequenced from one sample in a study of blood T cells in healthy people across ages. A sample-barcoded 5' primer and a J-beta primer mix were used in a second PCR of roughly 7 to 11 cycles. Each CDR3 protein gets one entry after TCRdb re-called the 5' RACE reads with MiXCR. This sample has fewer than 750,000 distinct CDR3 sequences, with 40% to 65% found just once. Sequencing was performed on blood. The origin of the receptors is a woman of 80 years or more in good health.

The CDR3 sequence: CSARRDRGKPQHF. The CDR3 coding sequence is TGCAGTGCTAGAAGGGACAGGGGCAAACCCCAGCATTTT. The J gene is TRBJ1-5, the V gene TRBV20-1; 10 bases map to TRBD1. V was clipped by 2 bases and J by 10 bases; unmatched bases: 5. From germline, CDR1 is DFQATT and CDR2 SNEGSKA (reference sequence). This CDR3 spans 13 amino acids.

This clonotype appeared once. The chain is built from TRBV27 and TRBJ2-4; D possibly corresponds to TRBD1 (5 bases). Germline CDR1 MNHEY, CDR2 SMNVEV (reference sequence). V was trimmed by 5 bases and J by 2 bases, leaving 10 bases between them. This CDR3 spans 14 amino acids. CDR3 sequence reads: CASSPLGPKNIQYF. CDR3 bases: TGTGCCAGCAGTCCCTTGGGGCCCAAAAACATTCAGTACTTC.

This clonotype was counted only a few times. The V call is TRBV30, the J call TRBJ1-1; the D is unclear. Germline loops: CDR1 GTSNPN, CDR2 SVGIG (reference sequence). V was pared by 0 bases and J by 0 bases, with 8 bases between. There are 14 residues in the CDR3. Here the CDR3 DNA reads TGTGCCTGGAGTGTAACGGCGGTGAACACTGAAGCTTTCTTT. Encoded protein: CAWSVTAVNTEAFF.

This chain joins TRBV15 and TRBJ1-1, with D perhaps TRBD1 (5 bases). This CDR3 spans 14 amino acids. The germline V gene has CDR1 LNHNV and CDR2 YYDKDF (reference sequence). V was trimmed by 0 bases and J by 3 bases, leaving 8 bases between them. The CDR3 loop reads CATSRERGYTEAFF. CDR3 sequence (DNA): TGTGCCACCAGCAGAGAGCGGGGCTACACTGAAGCTTTCTTT.

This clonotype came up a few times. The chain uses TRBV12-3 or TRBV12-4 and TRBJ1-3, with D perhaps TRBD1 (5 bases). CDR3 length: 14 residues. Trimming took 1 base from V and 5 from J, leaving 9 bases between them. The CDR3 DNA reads TGTGCCAGCAGTTTAGAGGGGCCGAGAAACACCATATATTTT. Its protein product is CASSLEGPRNTIYF.

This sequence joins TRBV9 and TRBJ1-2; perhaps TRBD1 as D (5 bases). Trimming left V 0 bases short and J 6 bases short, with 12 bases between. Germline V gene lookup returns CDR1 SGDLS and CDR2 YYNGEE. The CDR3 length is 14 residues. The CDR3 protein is CASSVASDTDGYTF. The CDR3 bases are TGTGCCAGCAGCGTAGCTTCGGACACGGATGGCTACACCTTC.

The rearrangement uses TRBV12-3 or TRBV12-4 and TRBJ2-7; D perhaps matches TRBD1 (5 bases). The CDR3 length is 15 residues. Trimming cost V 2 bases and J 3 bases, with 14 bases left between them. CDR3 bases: TGTGCCAGCAGTTTATCCCCGGACATCGACTACGAGCAGTACTTC. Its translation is CASSLSPDIDYEQYF.

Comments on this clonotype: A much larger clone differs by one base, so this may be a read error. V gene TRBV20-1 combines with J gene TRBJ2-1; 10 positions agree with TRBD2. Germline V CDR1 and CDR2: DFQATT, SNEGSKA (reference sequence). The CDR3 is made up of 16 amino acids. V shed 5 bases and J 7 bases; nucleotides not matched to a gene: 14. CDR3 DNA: TGCAGTGCTCCCTCAGGAGCGGGAGGGCTGCGAAATGAGCAGTTCTTC. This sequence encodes CSAPSGAGGLRNEQFF.

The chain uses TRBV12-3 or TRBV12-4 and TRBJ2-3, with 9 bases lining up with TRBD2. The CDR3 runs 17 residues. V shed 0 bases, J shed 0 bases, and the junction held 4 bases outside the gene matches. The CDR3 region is CASSLARTSDSTDTQYF. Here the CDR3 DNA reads TGTGCCAGCAGTTTAGCGCGGACTAGCGATAGCACAGATACGCAGTATTTT.